The 32 T cell receptor beta chains listed next were all sequenced from one sample in a study of cytomegalovirus exposure and HLA in healthy donors. The PCR was carried out with 60 Vbeta primers and 13 Jbeta primers. Data came from immunoSEQ multiplex PCR; TCRdb stores just in-frame clones and leaves some out. The table has roughly 120,000 clones, 80% seen once. Sequenced sample: PBMCs. These receptors came from a human donor in good health.

The J gene is TRBJ2-4, the V gene TRBV29-1; 9 bases map to TRBD1. Trimming cost V 4 bases and J 15 bases; bases outside gene matches: 10. Germline CDR1 reads SQVTM; CDR2 reads ANQGSEA. The CDR3 is 12 amino acids. This chain's CDR3 is CSVVEGQGSPYF. The CDR3 DNA reads as TGCAGCGTTGTGGAGGGACAGGGAAGCCCGTACTTC.

This chain uses TRBV11-3 with TRBJ1-1, with 9 nucleotides matching TRBD1. Trimming took 0 bases from V and 5 from J; bases not matched to a gene: 7. This CDR3 region has 16 residues. Germline V gives CDR1 SGHNT, CDR2 YENEEA. For the CDR3, the DNA is TGTGCCAGCAGCTTAGATGGGCGACAGGGGGAGACTGAAGCTTTCTTT. As protein: CASSLDGRQGETEAFF.

The chain has TRBV2 and TRBJ2-1, with D hard to call. V was cut by 1 base and J by 6 bases, with 4 bases left in between. The CDR3 is made up of 12 amino acids. The V gene's germline CDR1 is SNHLY and CDR2 FYNNEI. Here the CDR3 reads CASSEVFNEQFF. The CDR3 bases are TGTGCCAGCAGTGAAGTATTCAATGAGCAGTTCTTC.

This clone appeared a few times. The V gene is TRBV5-1, the J gene TRBJ1-4; 7 bases map to TRBD1. CDR1 is SGHRS, CDR2 YFSETQ, per germline. The CDR3 runs 14 residues. V lost 4 bases and J lost 8; bases outside the gene matches: 8. The CDR3 sequence: CASSATGWEEKLFF. The CDR3 DNA reads as TGCGCCAGCAGCGCGACAGGGTGGGAAGAAAAACTGTTTTTT. Full variable domain (rest looked up from reference TRBV5-1 and TRBJ1-4): KAGVTQTPRYLIKTRGQQVTLSCSPISGHRSVSWYQQTPGQGLQFLFEYFSETQRNKGNFPGRFSGRQFSNSRSEMNVSTLELGDSALYLCASSATGWEEKLFFGSGTQLSVL.

This clone was picked up a small number of times. The V gene is TRBV7-6, the J gene TRBJ1-2, with D unclear. CDR1 is SGHVS and CDR2 is FNYEAQ in the germline V gene. V shed 1 base and J shed 7 bases, with 10 bases lying between them. This CDR3 is 13 amino acids long. CDR3 region: CASSLGAGVGYTF. CDR3 coding DNA: TGTGCCAGCAGCTTAGGGGCCGGGGTTGGCTACACCTTC.

This clone was detected only a few times. The chain links TRBV5-1 to TRBJ1-4; possible D gene TRBD1, 5 bases. V was clipped by 5 bases and J by 0 bases, with 5 bases between them. The CDR3 totals 13 residues. CDR1 is SGHRS, CDR2 YFSETQ, per germline. Written as DNA, the CDR3 is TGCGCCAGCAGGGACACAACTAATGAAAAACTGTTTTTT. It encodes CASRDTTNEKLFF. The variable domain in full, completed from reference TRBV5-1 and TRBJ1-4, reads KAGVTQTPRYLIKTRGQQVTLSCSPISGHRSVSWYQQTPGQGLQFLFEYFSETQRNKGNFPGRFSGRQFSNSRSEMNVSTLELGDSALYLCASRDTTNEKLFFGSGTQLSVL.

The chain is built from TRBV4-2 and TRBJ1-4; D is unresolved. The length of the CDR3 is 13 residues. Per germline, CDR1 LGHNA and CDR2 YNFKEQ. Trimming removed 1 base from V and 5 bases from J, with 5 bases in between. CDR3 loop: CASSQVGNEKLFF. The CDR3 nucleotides read TGTGCCAGCAGCCAAGTGGGCAATGAAAAACTGTTTTTT.

The chain is built from TRBV13 and TRBJ1-6; D is possibly TRBD1 (5 bases). Trimming removed 0 bases at V and 7 bases at J, with 10 bases between. The germline V gene encodes CDR1 PRHDT and CDR2 FYEKMQ (reference sequence). The CDR3 has 15 amino acids. CDR3 sequence: CASSLGDQGNSPLHF. The CDR3 region has the DNA TGTGCCAGCAGCTTAGGCGATCAGGGAAATTCACCCCTCCACTTT.

CDR3: CASSLGSTVEQFF. CDR3 DNA sequence: TGCGCCAGCAGCTTAGGTAGCACCGTTGAGCAGTTCTTC. V gene TRBV5-1 combines with J gene TRBJ2-1; D gene ambiguous. Trimming cost V 2 bases and J 9 bases, with 12 bases left between them. This CDR3 comprises 13 residues. The germline gives CDR1 SGHRS, CDR2 YFSETQ.

The rearrangement joins TRBV6-5 to TRBJ2-1; the D gene is possibly TRBD2 (5 bases). V shed 6 bases and J shed 8 bases, with 11 bases lying between them. The CDR3 loop spans 12 amino acids. The V gene's germline CDR1 is MNHEY and CDR2 SVGAGI. The CDR3, as DNA: TGTGCCAGCAGGGGAGTTAGAGATGAGCAGTTCTTC. Encoded protein: CASRGVRDEQFF.

The chain links TRBV5-1 to TRBJ2-1; a weak D match, TRBD2 (5 bases). Germline V lookup: CDR1 SGHRS, CDR2 YFSETQ. V was cut by 2 bases and J by 10 bases, with 13 bases left in between. CDR3 size: 13 residues. The CDR3 DNA reads as TGCGCCAGCAGCTTAGGACTCGCTGGGGAGCAGTTCTTC. Translating gives CASSLGLAGEQFF. Drawing the rest from reference TRBV5-1 and TRBJ2-1, the complete variable domain is KAGVTQTPRYLIKTRGQQVTLSCSPISGHRSVSWYQQTPGQGLQFLFEYFSETQRNKGNFPGRFSGRQFSNSRSEMNVSTLELGDSALYLCASSLGLAGEQFFGPGTRLTVL.

The V and J genes are TRBV5-1 and TRBJ1-5; 8 nucleotides line up with TRBD1. Germline trimming cut 4 bases from V and 8 bases from J; bases unmatched to any gene: 5. The CDR3 spans 13 residues. Germline V gives CDR1 SGHRS, CDR2 YFSETQ. The CDR3 nucleotides are TGCGCCAGCAGCGGGACAGGTCGCGAGCCCCAGCATTTT. It translates to CASSGTGREPQHF. Combining the CDR3 with reference TRBV5-1 and TRBJ1-5 gives the whole variable domain KAGVTQTPRYLIKTRGQQVTLSCSPISGHRSVSWYQQTPGQGLQFLFEYFSETQRNKGNFPGRFSGRQFSNSRSEMNVSTLELGDSALYLCASSGTGREPQHFGDGTRLSIL.

As regards this clone: A read error may produce the germline difference seen at one junction end. This chain links TRBV4-1 with TRBJ1-1; D gene ambiguous. The CDR3 loop spans 15 amino acids. Germline lookup yields CDR1 MGHRA and CDR2 YSYEKL. The CDR3 DNA reads as TGTGCCAGCAGCCAAGTTGAGGGCGGGGTCACTGAAGCTTTCTTT. Its protein product is CASSQVEGGVTEAFF.

This clone has just one count. The chain is built from TRBV5-5 and TRBJ2-7; TRBD1 agrees at 7 bases. CDR1 SGHKS and CDR2 YYEKEE come from the germline V gene (reference sequence). The length of the CDR3 is 15 residues. The V segment lost 4 bases and the J segment 2 bases; nucleotides outside the gene matches: 9. CDR3: CASSLNRDRAYEQYF. Written as DNA, the CDR3 is TGTGCCAGCAGCCTGAACCGGGACAGAGCCTACGAGCAGTACTTC.

This clone was seen only a few times. This chain connects TRBV5-6 to TRBJ2-7; 10 nucleotides line up with TRBD1. There are 14 residues in the CDR3. Trimming cost V 5 bases and J 6 bases; bases outside gene matches: 8. Germline loops: CDR1 SGHDT, CDR2 YYEEEE. CDR3 amino acids: CASSSGTGVVEQYF. The CDR3 DNA follows: TGTGCCAGCAGTTCCGGGACAGGGGTGGTCGAGCAGTACTTC.

The J gene is TRBJ2-5, the V gene TRBV5-1; 9 nucleotides agree with TRBD1. From germline, CDR1 is SGHRS and CDR2 YFSETQ. This CDR3 is built from 15 residues. After removal of 3 bases from V and 4 bases from J, the junction contained 7 bases not matched to a gene. CDR3: CASSSRTGVRETQYF. The CDR3 DNA reads as TGCGCCAGCAGCTCCCGGACAGGGGTAAGAGAGACCCAGTACTTC.

The V and J genes are TRBV9 and TRBJ2-5; 9 positions agree with TRBD2. The germline gives CDR1 SGDLS, CDR2 YYNGEE. V dropped 4 bases and J dropped 5; count of bases not matched to a gene: 12. The CDR3 loop spans 16 amino acids. The CDR3 DNA sequence: TGTGCCAGCAGCCGCGATGGGCGGGGGGGATCTGAGACCCAGTACTTC. Its protein is CASSRDGRGGSETQYF.

The chain has TRBV7-9 and TRBJ2-5; 13 positions agree with TRBD2. The V gene end was trimmed by 5 bases and the J gene end by 5 bases; junction bases not matched to a gene: 14. Germline CDR1 SEHNR, CDR2 FQNEAQ (reference sequence). The CDR3 is 18 residues long. In nucleotides, the CDR3 is TGTGCCAGCAGCCACACCGGGACTAGCGGGGATTTAGCCGAGACCCAGTACTTC. It translates to CASSHTGTSGDLAETQYF.

This rearrangement joins TRBV5-1 to TRBJ1-2; 10 nucleotides match TRBD1. Trimming removed 0 bases from V and 6 bases from J; junction bases left unmatched: 8. CDR3 length: 16 amino acids. CDR1 is SGHRS and CDR2 is YFSETQ in the germline V gene. CDR3: CASSLGFSGTGDGYTF. The CDR3 DNA sequence: TGCGCCAGCAGCTTGGGATTTTCGGGGACAGGGGATGGCTACACCTTC.

This clone was counted only a few times. V usage is TRBV5-5 and J usage is TRBJ1-1; D gene unclear. Germline CDR1 and CDR2: SGHKS and YYEKEE (reference sequence). The ends were cut back, 5 bases at V and 3 bases at J, with 20 bases in the middle. The CDR3 is made up of 16 amino acids. The CDR3 is CASRRGGNPGDTEAFF. As DNA, the CDR3 is TGTGCCAGCAGGCGGGGAGGGAACCCTGGGGACACTGAAGCTTTCTTT.

Only a few counts were recorded for this clone. The rearrangement links TRBV7-2 to TRBJ1-2; 7 bases agree with TRBD1. The CDR3 is 14 amino acids. Germline V gives CDR1 SGHTA, CDR2 FQGNSA. J gave up 8 bases and V 5 bases, and 11 bases lay outside the gene matches. The CDR3 protein is CASSAAQGVKGYTF. The CDR3 bases are TGTGCCAGCAGCGCCGCCCAGGGGGTCAAGGGCTACACCTTC.

The chain uses TRBV19 and TRBJ1-2, with 8 bases identical to TRBD1. Germline V gene lookup returns CDR1 LNHDA and CDR2 SQIVND (reference sequence). CDR3 length: 12 amino acids. After removal of 9 bases from V and 4 bases from J, the junction contained 4 bases not matched to a gene. The CDR3 here is CASTTGGYGYTF. CDR3 DNA: TGTGCCAGCACCACAGGGGGCTATGGCTACACCTTC.

This CDR3 is CASSQERQGSYEQYF. The DNA for the CDR3 is TGTGCCAGCAGCCAAGAGAGGCAGGGGTCCTACGAGCAGTACTTC. The chain carries TRBV4-2 and TRBJ2-7; D possibly corresponds to TRBD1 (6 bases). The CDR3 is 15 amino acids. Per germline, CDR1 LGHNA and CDR2 YNFKEQ. V was cut by 0 bases and J by 1 base, with 10 bases left in between.

This clone was seen a few times. The chain couples TRBV7-9 to TRBJ2-7; possible D gene TRBD1, 5 bases. Looked up from germline, CDR1 is SEHNR and CDR2 is FQNEAQ (reference sequence). This CDR3 is built from 14 residues. V was shortened by 5 bases and J by 0 bases, with 11 bases between the two germline ends. The CDR3 DNA reads as TGTGCCAGCAGCATGACTGACAGCTCCTACGAGCAGTACTTC. It is translated as CASSMTDSSYEQYF.

On this clone itself: Its ends do not fully match the called genes, so a read error is possible. The chain combines TRBV7-9 with TRBJ1-1; a weak D match, TRBD1 (6 bases). This CDR3 comprises 13 residues. The germline V gene has CDR1 SEHNR and CDR2 FQNEAQ (reference sequence). Here the CDR3 DNA reads TGTTCCAGCAGCAATTCAGGGGTCACTGAAGCTTTCTTT. Encoded protein: CSSSNSGVTEAFF.

The chain links TRBV4-2 to TRBJ1-1; no clear D gene. V was clipped by 3 bases and J by 1 base, with 6 bases between them. The length of the CDR3 is 13 residues. Per the germline V gene, CDR1 is LGHNA and CDR2 is YNFKEQ. The CDR3 DNA sequence: TGTGCCAGCAGCCAGGCAGGGAACACTGAAGCTTTCTTT. This translates into CASSQAGNTEAFF.

This clone has a single count. The gene calls are TRBV11-2 and TRBJ2-5; 7 bases agree with TRBD1. Per germline, CDR1 SGHAT and CDR2 FQNNGV. V lost 5 bases and J lost 4; bases outside the gene matches: 13. The CDR3 is 16 amino acids. For the CDR3, the DNA is TGTGCCAGCAGCGTGATTCAACAGGGGTCTGGAGAGACCCAGTACTTC. Protein sequence: CASSVIQQGSGETQYF.

The chain carries TRBV7-8 and TRBJ1-4, with D perhaps TRBD1 (6 bases). V was cut by 5 bases and J by 5 bases, with 15 bases left in between. CDR1 and CDR2 (germline): SGHVS, FQNEAQ. The CDR3 length is 15 residues. The CDR3, as DNA: TGTGCCAGCAGCGTCCGACAGGATCGGAATGAAAAACTGTTTTTT. Protein: CASSVRQDRNEKLFF.

The chain couples TRBV18 to TRBJ1-1; no clear D gene. From germline, CDR1 is KGHSH and CDR2 LQKENI. V lost 5 bases, J lost 4 bases, and 17 bases lay in between. CDR3 length: 15 amino acids. The CDR3 loop reads CASSGFLRGGTEAFF. CDR3 bases: TGTGCCAGCTCAGGCTTCCTTCGGGGAGGCACTGAAGCTTTCTTT.

The J gene is TRBJ2-5, the V gene TRBV5-4, with no clear D. This CDR3 region has 13 residues. Trimming cost V 5 bases and J 5 bases, with 13 bases left between them. Germline V lookup: CDR1 SGHNT, CDR2 YYREEE (reference sequence). DNA of the CDR3: TGTGCCAGCAGGGAGACGTCAGTGGAGACCCAGTACTTC. This translates into CASRETSVETQYF.

The chain employs TRBV5-6 and TRBJ1-3, with D perhaps TRBD1 (5 bases). This CDR3 is 12 amino acids long. Germline V gives CDR1 SGHDT, CDR2 YYEEEE. V was trimmed by 7 bases and J by 1 base, leaving 6 bases between them. The CDR3 nucleotides read TGTGCCAGCCAGGGATCTGGAAACACCATATATTTT. It yields the protein CASQGSGNTIYF.

This clone was seen just once. The chain is built from TRBV4-1 and TRBJ1-1, with TRBD1 identical over 7 bases. The CDR3 length is 15 residues. Trimming at V came to 2 bases and at J to 0 bases, leaving 3 bases not matched to a gene. Germline assignment: CDR1 MGHRA and CDR2 YSYEKL. CDR3 sequence: CASSQSQGLNTEAFF. The CDR3 DNA reads as TGCGCCAGCAGCCAATCACAGGGGCTGAACACTGAAGCTTTCTTT.